The 22 T cell receptor beta chains below were found in one sample sequenced in a study of T cells after yellow fever vaccination. TCRdb recomputed calls from the 5' RACE reads with MiXCR, one row per CDR3 protein. The sample carries some 240,000 distinct CDR3 sequences, about 3.5% recorded once. The sample was PBMCs, taken 15 days after the yellow fever booster vaccination. All receptors derive from a man younger than 30 who received the YFV17D yellow fever vaccine.

This clonotype was found many times. V is TRBV24-1 and J is TRBJ1-1; D gene uncertain. Germline V gene lookup returns CDR1 KGHDR and CDR2 SFDVKD. The germline V and J ends were trimmed by 4 bases and 10 bases, with 9 bases remaining between them. The CDR3 totals 11 residues. CDR3 loop: CATSDGVGAFF. The CDR3, as DNA: TGTGCCACCAGTGACGGGGTGGGAGCTTTCTTT.

In its sample, this clonotype was seen many times. The chain combines TRBV20-1 with TRBJ1-3, with 8 bases aligning to TRBD1. Germline loops: CDR1 DFQATT, CDR2 SNEGSKA (reference sequence). The ends lost 5 bases at V and 4 bases at J; junction bases unmatched: 7. The CDR3 is 14 amino acids. In DNA, the CDR3 is TGCAGTGCTGCCAGGGGGCCGGCAGGAAACACCATATATTTT. Translation: CSAARGPAGNTIYF.

This clonotype was counted a few times. This sequence joins TRBV11-2 and TRBJ1-1; D is possibly TRBD1 (5 bases). The length of the CDR3 is 13 residues. CDR1 and CDR2 from the germline V gene are SGHAT and FQNNGV. Trimming pared 8 bases from V and 0 bases from J, leaving 10 bases between. The CDR3 loop is CASGGTVNTEAFF. CDR3 in DNA: TGTGCCAGCGGAGGGACGGTGAACACTGAAGCTTTCTTT. The complete variable domain, with remaining parts taken from reference TRBV11-2 and TRBJ1-1, reads EAGVAQSPRYKIIEKRQSVAFWCNPISGHATLYWYQQILGQGPKLLIQFQNNGVVDDSQLPKDRFSAERLKGVDSTLKIQPAKLEDSAVYLCASGGTVNTEAFFGQGTRLTVV.

In this sample, this clonotype turned up many times. The chain has TRBV10-3 and TRBJ1-1, with D possibly being TRBD1 (6 bases). V shed 0 bases and J shed 4 bases, with 15 bases lying between them. The CDR3 runs to 16 residues. Germline V gives CDR1 ENHRY, CDR2 SYGVKD. The CDR3 loop reads CAISESDSRGGTEAFF. DNA of the CDR3: TGTGCCATCAGTGAGTCGGACTCCCGAGGGGGCACTGAAGCTTTCTTT.

This clonotype was seen ten or more times. The CDR3, as DNA: TGTGCCAGCAGCCTGGGACAGGGAGTCGACGAGCAGTACTTC. Translating gives CASSLGQGVDEQYF. The chain carries TRBV6-5 and TRBJ2-7; 9 bases match TRBD1. The length of the CDR3 is 14 residues. J was trimmed by 5 bases and V by 6 bases; bases with no gene match: 8. Germline V gene sequence: CDR1 MNHEY, CDR2 SVGAGI.

Ten or more counts support this clonotype. This chain connects TRBV10-3 to TRBJ1-6; 10 bases fit TRBD1. The ends lost 6 bases at V and 4 bases at J; junction bases unmatched: 6. The CDR3 extends over 16 amino acids. Germline loops: CDR1 ENHRY, CDR2 SYGVKD. CDR3 in DNA: TGTGCCATCAGGGAGACAGGGGGCGATTATAATTCACCCCTCCACTTT. The encoded protein is CAIRETGGDYNSPLHF.

This clonotype has ten or more counts. This chain links TRBV6-1 with TRBJ1-4; D is perhaps TRBD1 (5 bases). Germline V gene data show CDR1 as MNHNS and CDR2 as SASEGT. The CDR3 runs 15 residues. The V end was cut by 3 bases, the J end by 5 bases, with 13 bases between. The DNA for the CDR3 is TGTGCCAGCAGTGACAACAGGCTACTAAATGAAAAACTGTTTTTT. This codes for CASSDNRLLNEKLFF.

This clonotype was picked up many times. The rearrangement uses TRBV5-1 and TRBJ2-1; 7 bases align to TRBD1. Trimming at V came to 6 bases and at J to 6 bases, leaving 9 bases not matched to a gene. The length of the CDR3 is 14 residues. CDR1 and CDR2 (germline): SGHRS, YFSETQ. The CDR3 DNA sequence: TGCGCCAGCACCCCGGGCGCAGGGGGCAATGAGCAGTTCTTC. Translated: CASTPGAGGNEQFF.

In this sample, this clonotype turned up many times. The chain links TRBV18 to TRBJ1-1, with 7 bases lining up with TRBD1. Trimming at V came to 3 bases and at J to 7 bases, leaving 14 bases not matched to a gene. This CDR3 spans 16 amino acids. Germline V gene data show CDR1 as KGHSH and CDR2 as LQKENI. The CDR3 reads CASSPYTDGTVSEAFF. In DNA, the CDR3 is TGTGCCAGCTCACCTTACACCGACGGGACAGTTAGTGAAGCTTTCTTT.

This clonotype was seen at least ten times. The V gene is TRBV6-5, the J gene TRBJ2-2; D gene uncertain. The length of the CDR3 is 14 residues. The ends were cut back, 5 bases at V and 6 bases at J, with 13 bases in the middle. Germline V CDR1 and CDR2: MNHEY, SVGAGI. The CDR3 DNA reads TGTGCCAGCAGTCCCCTCCAATTCGCCGGGGAGCTGTTTTTT. Protein product: CASSPLQFAGELFF.

Many counts were recorded for this clonotype. The chain recombines TRBV14 with TRBJ2-2; D possibly matches TRBD1 or TRBD2 (5 bases each). Trimming pared 6 bases from V and 2 bases from J, leaving 10 bases between. The length of the CDR3 is 14 residues. Per germline, CDR1 SGHDN and CDR2 FVKESK. The CDR3 here is CASRSGTNTGELFF. The CDR3 coding sequence is TGTGCCAGCAGGTCGGGGACCAACACCGGGGAGCTGTTTTTT. Based on the CDR3 plus reference TRBV14 and TRBJ2-2, the full variable domain is EAGVTQFPSHSVIEKGQTVTLRCDPISGHDNLYWYRRVMGKEIKFLLHFVKESKQDESGMPNNRFLAERTGGTYSTLKVQPAELEDSGVYFCASRSGTNTGELFFGEGSRLTVL.

This clonotype appeared many times. V is TRBV14 and J is TRBJ2-7; D uncertain. V was clipped by 0 bases and J by 3 bases, with 0 bases between them. This CDR3 has 11 residues. Germline loops: CDR1 SGHDN, CDR2 FVKESK. The chain's CDR3 is CASSQDYEQYF. DNA of the CDR3: TGTGCCAGCAGCCAAGACTACGAGCAGTACTTC.

The sample holds a few counts of this clonotype. The J gene is TRBJ2-6, the V gene TRBV13; either TRBD1 or TRBD2 may supply D (5 bases each). Germline V gives CDR1 PRHDT, CDR2 FYEKMQ (reference sequence). The CDR3 sequence is 16 residues long. The V end was cut by 2 bases, the J end by 3 bases, with 11 bases between. CDR3 protein: CASSLRGVRGANVLTF. CDR3 bases: TGTGCCAGCAGCTTACGAGGGGTACGTGGGGCCAACGTCCTGACTTTC.

Ten or more counts support this clonotype. The chain combines TRBV4-1 with TRBJ1-1; 8 bases fit TRBD1. The CDR3 consists of 18 residues. V shed 1 base, J shed 1 base, and the junction held 11 bases outside the gene matches. The germline CDR1 and CDR2 sequences are MGHRA and YSYEKL. In nucleotides, the CDR3 is TGCGCCAGCAGCCAAGGTCCGCAGGGGGCGCGTAGGAACACTGAAGCTTTCTTT. It specifies CASSQGPQGARRNTEAFF.

CDR3 residues: CAIRTGGLSGTQYF. The CDR3 coding sequence is TGTGCCATCAGGACAGGGGGTCTCAGTGGTACGCAGTATTTT. The V and J genes are TRBV10-3 and TRBJ2-3; TRBD1 matches 9 bases. This CDR3 has 14 amino acids. The germline gives CDR1 ENHRY, CDR2 SYGVKD. The V segment lost 6 bases and the J segment 8 bases; nucleotides outside the gene matches: 9.

There are a few counts of this clonotype. The J gene is TRBJ1-1, the V gene TRBV4-1, with D uncertain. The CDR3 length is 15 residues. Germline CDR1 reads MGHRA; CDR2 reads YSYEKL. V lost 1 base, J lost 0 bases, and 9 bases lay in between. The CDR3 region is CASSQGVLLNTEAFF. The CDR3 DNA is TGCGCCAGCAGCCAAGGGGTCTTATTGAACACTGAAGCTTTCTTT.

At least ten counts were recorded for this clonotype. The chain employs TRBV19 and TRBJ1-4; D may be TRBD1 (5 bases). V lost 9 bases, J lost 7 bases, and 15 bases lay in between. Germline lookup yields CDR1 LNHDA and CDR2 SQIVND (reference sequence). The CDR3 loop spans 13 amino acids. The CDR3 DNA is TGTGCCAGCGCGGGACTGACTGGTGAAAAACTGTTTTTT. Translating it yields CASAGLTGEKLFF.

The rearrangement uses TRBV11-3 and TRBJ1-1; D remains unclear. CDR3 length: 14 amino acids. Trimming took 1 base from V and 4 from J, leaving 10 bases between them. Germline CDR1 and CDR2: SGHNT and YENEEA. CDR3 region: CASSLAGSGTEAFF. Here the CDR3 DNA reads TGTGCCAGCAGCTTAGCGGGGTCGGGCACTGAAGCTTTCTTT.

With respect to this clonotype: This clone may be a read error of a much larger clone one base away. The V gene is TRBV5-1, the J gene TRBJ2-5; perhaps D is TRBD1 or TRBD2 (5 bases each). Germline V gene sequence: CDR1 SGHRS, CDR2 YFSETQ. The CDR3 consists of 13 residues. V lost 2 bases and J 4 bases, leaving 9 bases between the germline ends. The CDR3 nucleotides are TGCGCCAGCAGCTTAACTAGGGGAGAGACCCAGTACTTC. Its protein is CASSLTRGETQYF.

The table lists this clonotype with many counts. This chain links TRBV5-1 with TRBJ2-2; the D gene is possibly TRBD1 (5 bases). From germline, CDR1 is SGHRS and CDR2 YFSETQ. This CDR3 comprises 15 residues. Trimming took 5 bases from V and 4 from J, leaving 15 bases between them. The CDR3 region is CASSYLQVTTGELFF. The CDR3 DNA sequence: TGCGCCAGCAGTTATTTACAGGTGACCACCGGGGAGCTGTTTTTT.

Ten or more counts support this clonotype. This chain connects TRBV11-2 to TRBJ2-2; the D gene is possibly TRBD2 (6 bases). The germline CDR1 and CDR2 sequences are SGHAT and FQNNGV. V was shortened by 4 bases and J by 5 bases, with 14 bases between the two germline ends. CDR3 length: 15 residues. The CDR3 DNA reads as TGTGCCAGCAGCTCGCTCCCTGGGGGGACCGGGGAGCTGTTTTTT. Protein product: CASSSLPGGTGELFF.

This clonotype was counted many times. This chain uses TRBV11-2 with TRBJ2-3; TRBD2 matches 12 bases. The CDR3 covers 16 residues. Per germline, CDR1 SGHAT and CDR2 FQNNGV. The ends lost 5 bases at V and 3 bases at J; junction bases unmatched: 6. In nucleotides, the CDR3 is TGTGCCAGCAGCCCAACTAGCGGGGGGATTACAGATACGCAGTATTTT. Protein product: CASSPTSGGITDTQYF.